The T cell receptor beta chain under discussion was sequenced for a study of CD8+ T cells in alopecia areata. Treatment here: oral pan-JAK inhibitor, 5-10 mg twice daily. Both peripheral blood and punch biopsies of lesional scalp skin were obtained from patients who had alopecia areata. Extraction and reverse transcription of RNA yielded cDNA as the sequencing template. Clones were read by immunoSEQ multiplex PCR, and TCRdb kept only the in-frame ones, dropping some. In the table there are hundreds of thousands of clones, approximately 60% of which are singletons. Findings and limits, study-wide: The study found TCR sharing across patients less clear than in mice, possibly for HLA reasons. Administration of tofacitinib significantly diminished scalp clonality and expanded CD8+ clones within the top 100.

V lost 5 bases and J 5 bases, leaving 9 bases between the germline ends. The CDR3 runs to 12 residues. CDR1 is MNHEY, CDR2 SVGAGI, per germline. As concerns this clone: The target antigen is unknown.

The chain uses TRBV6-5 and TRBJ1-1; D unresolved. The sequence derives from a human donor with alopecia areata. The source was CD4+ T cells sorted from blood, collected around week 53, from a patient treated with tofacitinib. The CDR3 sequence is CASSRGGTEAFF. CDR3 nucleotide sequence: TGTGCCAGCAGTCGAGGTGGGACTGAAGCTTTCTTT.